The 23 T cell receptor beta chains reported below all come from one sample, sequenced in a study of T cell changes during pregnancy in multiple sclerosis. Measured with immunoSEQ multiplex PCR; TCRdb has only the in-frame clones, and not every one. The data contain about 61,000 clones, more than 80% of them singletons. The sequencing here drew on peripheral blood, taken in the first trimester of pregnancy. The receptors shown here come from a female donor in good health, enrolled as a control in a pregnancy study.

This chain joins TRBV9 and TRBJ2-5; D gene unclear. Germline V gives CDR1 SGDLS, CDR2 YYNGEE. The V and J ends lost 3 bases and 5 bases respectively, with 5 bases between them. This CDR3 region has 11 residues. CDR3 DNA sequence: TGTGCCAGCAGCGCCCGGGAGACCCAGTACTTC. Translation gives CASSARETQYF. The complete variable domain, with remaining parts taken from reference TRBV9 and TRBJ2-5, reads DSGVTQTPKHLITATGQRVTLRCSPRSGDLSVYWYQQSLDQGLQFLIQYYNGEERAKGNILERFSAQQFPDLHSELNLSSLELGDSALYFCASSARETQYFGPGTRLLVL.

The chain has TRBV9 and TRBJ1-6; TRBD1 might be the D (5 bases). The ends were cut back, 4 bases at V and 8 bases at J, with 13 bases in the middle. CDR1 and CDR2 (germline): SGDLS, YYNGEE. The CDR3 extends over 14 amino acids. Here the CDR3 reads CASSLPGIDSPLHF. For the CDR3, the DNA is TGTGCCAGCAGCCTACCAGGGATCGATTCACCCCTCCACTTT. Supplemented by reference TRBV9 and TRBJ1-6, the full variable domain reads DSGVTQTPKHLITATGQRVTLRCSPRSGDLSVYWYQQSLDQGLQFLIQYYNGEERAKGNILERFSAQQFPDLHSELNLSSLELGDSALYFCASSLPGIDSPLHFGNGTRLTVT.

The chain couples TRBV7-9 to TRBJ2-1, with 12 positions matching TRBD2. Trimming removed 8 bases from V and 9 bases from J; junction bases left unmatched: 8. CDR3 length: 14 residues. CDR1 is SEHNR, CDR2 FQNEAQ, per germline (reference sequence). For the CDR3, the DNA is TGTGCCAGCCTCAGGACTAGCGGGGCGGGTGAGCAGTTCTTC. Amino acid sequence: CASLRTSGAGEQFF.

As DNA, the CDR3 is TGTGCCAGCAGTTTAAAGCACTCTGGAAACACCATATATTTT. Amino acids: CASSLKHSGNTIYF. This sequence joins TRBV27 and TRBJ1-3; D is uncertain. The V gene's germline CDR1 is MNHEY and CDR2 SMNVEV (reference sequence). The CDR3 length is 14 residues. The V and J ends lost 2 bases and 0 bases respectively, with 5 bases between them.

CDR3 nucleotides: TGTGCCAGCAGTTCCACAGGGATGAAGTTCTTC. This codes for CASSSTGMKFF. The gene calls are TRBV6-5 and TRBJ2-1; tentatively, D is TRBD1 (6 bases). V lost 4 bases and J 14 bases, leaving 12 bases between the germline ends. The CDR3 is 11 amino acids. Germline loops: CDR1 MNHEY, CDR2 SVGAGI.

The chain carries TRBV25-1 and TRBJ1-1; D is unresolved. The CDR3 spans 11 residues. CDR1 is MGHDK, CDR2 SYGVNS, per germline. V lost 4 bases and J 5 bases, leaving 5 bases between the germline ends. Here the CDR3 DNA reads TGTGCCAGCAGTGGCGGTACTGAAGCTTTCTTT. Amino acid sequence: CASSGGTEAFF.

The rearrangement joins TRBV11-2 to TRBJ1-1, with 8 bases lining up with TRBD1. The CDR3 extends over 15 amino acids. CDR1 and CDR2 (germline): SGHAT, FQNNGV. The V segment lost 6 bases and the J segment 4 bases; nucleotides outside the gene matches: 10. The CDR3 here is CASSSYRGKGTEAFF. The CDR3 coding sequence is TGTGCCAGCAGTTCTTACAGGGGGAAGGGCACTGAAGCTTTCTTT.

The chain employs TRBV2 and TRBJ1-1; 7 bases line up with TRBD1. The CDR3 loop spans 15 amino acids. Germline V gene data show CDR1 as SNHLY and CDR2 as FYNNEI. The ends lost 6 bases at V and 5 bases at J; junction bases unmatched: 12. The CDR3 nucleotides are TGTGCCAGCAGAGACCGACAGGGCCCGAGGACTGAAGCTTTCTTT. Amino acids: CASRDRQGPRTEAFF.

This rearrangement joins TRBV28 to TRBJ2-5; possible D gene TRBD1, 6 bases. Germline lookup yields CDR1 MDHEN and CDR2 SYDVKM. Trimming took 6 bases from V and 5 from J, leaving 13 bases between them. The length of the CDR3 is 13 residues. The CDR3 DNA reads as TGTGCCAGCAGCTGGACAGATAGGGAGACCCAGTACTTC. Protein: CASSWTDRETQYF. Full variable domain (remainder filled in from reference TRBV28 and TRBJ2-5): DVKVTQSSRYLVKRTGEKVFLECVQDMDHENMFWYRQDPGLGLRLIYFSYDVKMKEKGDIPEGYSVSREKKERFSLILESASTNQTSMYLCASSWTDRETQYFGPGTRLLVL.

J is TRBJ2-1 and V is TRBV2; 10 bases fit TRBD1. The CDR3 extends over 14 amino acids. The germline V gene has CDR1 SNHLY and CDR2 FYNNEI. With 8 bases clipped from V and 9 bases from J, the junction kept 10 bases outside the gene matches. The CDR3 loop is CASSGTGDAGEQFF. CDR3 nucleotides: TGTGCCAGCTCCGGGACAGGGGACGCCGGTGAGCAGTTCTTC.

The chain uses TRBV10-3 and TRBJ1-1; D possibly corresponds to TRBD1 (6 bases). Germline CDR1 ENHRY, CDR2 SYGVKD. V dropped 0 bases and J dropped 1 base, with 9 bases sitting between them. The CDR3 totals 15 residues. The CDR3 nucleotides read TGTGCCATCAGTGAGTCAACAGGGACGAACACTGAAGCTTTCTTT. Translating gives CAISESTGTNTEAFF.

This clone was counted once. The chain has TRBV5-6 and TRBJ2-7; no clear D. CDR3 length: 15 residues. The ends were cut back, 0 bases at V and 0 bases at J, with 10 bases in the middle. Germline V gene data show CDR1 as SGHDT and CDR2 as YYEEEE. The CDR3 sequence: CASSLGQVSSYEQYF. In DNA, the CDR3 is TGTGCCAGCAGCTTGGGTCAGGTAAGCTCCTACGAGCAGTACTTC.

The chain recombines TRBV7-6 with TRBJ2-1, with 12 bases aligning to TRBD2. With V trimmed by 4 bases and J by 2 bases, 12 bases remained unmatched. Germline V gives CDR1 SGHVS, CDR2 FNYEAQ. The CDR3 sequence is 19 residues long. The CDR3 coding sequence is TGTGCCAGCAGCTCCCCAAACCTAGCGGGGGGGACTACCTACAATGAGCAGTTCTTC. As protein: CASSSPNLAGGTTYNEQFF.

This chain links TRBV9 with TRBJ2-1, with 7 bases that match TRBD1. Per germline, CDR1 SGDLS and CDR2 YYNGEE. The CDR3 length is 14 residues. V was pared by 0 bases and J by 8 bases, with 5 bases of the junction left unmatched. CDR3: CASSVDRQGDEQFF. CDR3 bases: TGTGCCAGCAGCGTAGATCGACAGGGCGATGAGCAGTTCTTC.

The chain couples TRBV19 to TRBJ1-4; possible D gene TRBD1, 6 bases. The germline V and J ends were trimmed by 9 bases and 4 bases, with 12 bases remaining between them. The CDR3 extends over 13 amino acids. Germline V gene data show CDR1 as LNHDA and CDR2 as SQIVND (reference sequence). The CDR3 DNA is TGTGCCAGCAGGGACACCGGTAATGAAAAACTGTTTTTT. Protein sequence: CASRDTGNEKLFF.

The count of this clone is one. The chain uses TRBV15 and TRBJ1-1; tentatively, D is TRBD1 (5 bases). The CDR3 is 13 residues long. V was shortened by 6 bases and J by 4 bases, with 12 bases between the two germline ends. Per germline, CDR1 LNHNV and CDR2 YYDKDF (reference sequence). CDR3 coding DNA: TGTGCCACCAGACCGGCGGGGGGCACTGAAGCTTTCTTT. Its protein product is CATRPAGGTEAFF.

The V gene is TRBV7-9, the J gene TRBJ2-1, with D possibly being TRBD2 (6 bases). CDR1 and CDR2 (germline): SEHNR, FQNEAQ (reference sequence). The CDR3 is 14 residues long. The V and J ends lost 5 bases and 8 bases respectively, with 16 bases between them. Written as DNA, the CDR3 is TGTGCCAGCAGCACCAGAGGGGCGGGGTATGAGCAGTTCTTC. Translation: CASSTRGAGYEQFF.

The CDR3 DNA is TGTGCCAGCATCCCGGGACAGACTAATGAAAAACTGTTTTTT. This codes for CASIPGQTNEKLFF. The V call is TRBV2, the J call TRBJ1-4; TRBD1 agrees at 7 bases. CDR1 is SNHLY and CDR2 is FYNNEI in the germline V gene. V lost 7 bases and J lost 2; bases outside the gene matches: 4. CDR3 length: 14 amino acids.

The genes are TRBV11-3 and TRBJ2-5; possibly TRBD1 for D (6 bases). Germline CDR1 SGHNT, CDR2 YENEEA. This CDR3 has 15 residues. Between the trimmed V and J ends, which lost 0 bases and 3 bases, there was a span of 11 bases. The CDR3 is CASSLDPGAEETQYF. The CDR3 DNA reads as TGTGCCAGCAGCTTAGATCCAGGGGCAGAAGAGACCCAGTACTTC.

The chain couples TRBV4-3 to TRBJ1-4; D unclear. V was trimmed by 4 bases and J by 6 bases, leaving 9 bases between them. This CDR3 has 13 residues. Germline V gene lookup returns CDR1 LGHNA and CDR2 YSLEER. The CDR3, as DNA: TGCGCCAGCAGCCGAAAACATGATGAAAAACTGTTTTTT. Translated: CASSRKHDEKLFF.

The V gene is TRBV9, the J gene TRBJ2-3; the match to TRBD2 covers 8 bases. Germline CDR1 is SGDLS and CDR2 is YYNGEE. Trimming removed 3 bases from V and 8 bases from J; junction bases left unmatched: 8. CDR3 length equals 14 residues. CDR3 nucleotides: TGTGCCAGCAGCGGGGCGGGGGGCCGAGGTACGCAGTATTTT. It codes for CASSGAGGRGTQYF.

The V call is TRBV5-4, the J call TRBJ2-2; 9 nucleotides agree with TRBD2. The junction had 4 bases not matched to a gene; V was cut back by 3 bases and J by 1 base. CDR3 length: 16 residues. Per the germline V gene, CDR1 is SGHNT and CDR2 is YYREEE (reference sequence). DNA of the CDR3: TGTGCCAGCAGCTACCTACTAGCGGGGAACACCGGGGAGCTGTTTTTT. This sequence encodes CASSYLLAGNTGELFF.

The sample holds a few counts of this clone. The chain uses TRBV30 and TRBJ1-1, with D maybe TRBD1 (6 bases). The CDR3 is made up of 12 amino acids. Between the trimmed V and J ends, which lost 0 bases and 11 bases, there was a span of 13 bases. Germline-derived CDR1 and CDR2 are GTSNPN and SVGIG (reference sequence). The CDR3 is CAWSVLRGKAFF. Here the CDR3 DNA reads TGTGCCTGGAGTGTACTCAGGGGTAAGGCTTTCTTT.